This TCR beta chain was retrieved from a study of CD8+ T cells in alopecia areata. Across the whole study: Tofacitinib administration to treated patients was oral, at 5 to 10 mg twice daily.

The study's findings and limits: While patients received tofacitinib, many expanded lesional clones remained present in scalp and blood. Patients displayed less clarity in TCR sharing than mice, a finding possibly related to HLA.

Comment on this clone: Its cognate antigen is unknown.

RNA was isolated and reverse transcribed to cDNA, the sequencing template. TCRdb's copy holds only in-frame clones and misses some; the assay was immunoSEQ multiplex PCR. Of fewer than 250,000 clones listed, roughly three fifths are singletons. Treatment given: oral pan-JAK inhibitor, 5-10 mg twice daily. As part of sample collection, lesional scalp punch biopsies and peripheral blood were taken from alopecia areata patients. Sequences were derived from CD4+ T cells sorted from blood, sampled at week 4, from a patient treated with tofacitinib. This receptor was identified in a human donor with alopecia areata.

CDR3 DNA sequence: TGTGCCTGGAGCGGGCATGTAGCTGGCTACACCTTC. It encodes CAWSGHVAGYTF. The rearrangement joins TRBV30 to TRBJ1-2; no clear D gene. The V and J ends lost 3 bases and 7 bases respectively, with 12 bases between them. Germline assignment: CDR1 GTSNPN and CDR2 SVGIG (reference sequence). The CDR3 runs 12 residues.